Below, 18 T cell receptor beta chains from the same sample are listed, as sequenced in a study of blood T cell repertoires in COVID-19 (TCRdb year 2020). The protocol used for the library was the immunoSEQ multiplex PCR assay. TCRdb took this table from immuneACCESS and kept in-frame rearrangements with V and J called. Such tables lack part of the clones; where checked against another copy, unresolved V genes explain under half of the gap, and the rest is unexplained. This sample holds approximately 190,000 clones; around 80% were observed only once. The ten largest clones take up approximately 7.8% of the sample. The sequenced material came from peripheral blood. Source of these receptors: a woman aged 55-69 years with COVID-19, enrolled during active disease.

The chain has TRBV2 and TRBJ2-5, with D perhaps TRBD2 (6 bases). The V gene lost 11 bases and the J gene lost 3 bases, with 16 bases spanning the gap. Per germline, CDR1 SNHLY and CDR2 FYNNEI. The CDR3 contains 13 residues. CDR3 nucleotide sequence: TGTGCCTCCGGAGGGAGGACCAAAGAGACCCAGTACTTC. This sequence encodes CASGGRTKETQYF.

The J gene is TRBJ1-6, the V gene TRBV7-9; the D is unclear. The germline gives CDR1 SEHNR, CDR2 FQNEAQ (reference sequence). The CDR3 contains 16 residues. V lost 5 bases, J lost 3 bases, and 14 bases lay in between. This CDR3 is CASSLVGGIYNSPLHF. In DNA, the CDR3 is TGTGCCAGCAGCCTTGTGGGAGGGATCTATAATTCACCCCTCCACTTT.

The chain joins TRBV5-1 to TRBJ1-1, with D uncertain. The CDR3 has 13 residues. With 4 bases removed from V and 5 bases from J, the gap between germline ends came to 12 bases. Germline V gene data show CDR1 as SGHRS and CDR2 as YFSETQ. The CDR3 bases are TGCGCCAGCAGCCCACTTGATAAAACTGAAGCTTTCTTT. Translation: CASSPLDKTEAFF.

J is TRBJ2-1 and V is TRBV6-2 or TRBV6-3; TRBD2 aligns across 8 bases. The CDR3 is 15 amino acids. V was pared by 5 bases and J by 5 bases, with 8 bases of the junction left unmatched. From germline, CDR1 is MNHEY and CDR2 SVGEGT. The CDR3 nucleotides are TGTGCCAGCAGTAGAGCGGGAGCGGTAAACAATGAGCAGTTCTTC. This translates into CASSRAGAVNNEQFF.

This rearrangement joins TRBV5-1 to TRBJ2-3, with TRBD1 matching 9 bases. CDR3 length: 16 residues. Per germline, CDR1 SGHRS and CDR2 YFSETQ. Trimming at V came to 3 bases and at J to 4 bases, leaving 9 bases not matched to a gene. In DNA form, the CDR3 reads TGCGCCAGCAGCTCCCCACAGGGGGCGCTGGCAGATACGCAGTATTTT. Translated: CASSSPQGALADTQYF.

This clone was counted once. This CDR3 reads CASSRGTANTGELFF. The CDR3 region has the DNA TGTGCCAGCAGCCGCGGGACAGCCAACACCGGGGAGCTGTTTTTT. The chain joins TRBV11-3 to TRBJ2-2, with D maybe TRBD1 (7 bases). The CDR3 totals 15 residues. V dropped 5 bases and J dropped 2 bases, with 12 bases sitting between them. Germline assignment: CDR1 SGHNT and CDR2 YENEEA.

CDR3 coding DNA: TGTGCCAGCAGCATGGGGACAGGGAGAGAGACCCAGTACTTC. This translates into CASSMGTGRETQYF. The rearrangement links TRBV27 to TRBJ2-5, with TRBD1 identical over 9 bases. The CDR3 is 14 amino acids. The germline V gene has CDR1 MNHEY and CDR2 SMNVEV (reference sequence). J gave up 4 bases and V 6 bases, and 6 bases lay outside the gene matches.

This clone was detected a few times. The genes are TRBV7-2 and TRBJ1-1, with D maybe TRBD1 (6 bases). CDR1 and CDR2 (germline): SGHTA, FQGNSA. Trimming removed 2 bases from V and 2 bases from J, with 12 bases in between. There are 15 residues in the CDR3. CDR3 residues: CASSLFGGGNTEAFF. The CDR3 DNA reads as TGTGCCAGCAGCTTATTTGGGGGGGGCAACACTGAAGCTTTCTTT.

This chain links TRBV7-2 with TRBJ2-7; no reliable D call. The CDR3 runs to 14 residues. Germline lookup yields CDR1 SGHTA and CDR2 FQGNSA. Trimming stripped 1 base from V and 0 bases from J, with 7 bases between. CDR3 loop: CASSLVVSSYEQYF. CDR3 sequence (DNA): TGTGCCAGCAGCTTAGTGGTGAGCTCCTACGAGCAGTACTTC. Full variable domain (rest looked up from reference TRBV7-2 and TRBJ2-7): GAGVSQSPSNKVTEKGKDVELRCDPISGHTALYWYRQSLGQGLEFLIYFQGNSAPDKSGLPSDRFSAERTGGSVSTLTIQRTQQEDSAVYLCASSLVVSSYEQYFGPGTRLTVT.

This sequence joins TRBV28 and TRBJ2-3; 8 positions match TRBD1. Per germline, CDR1 MDHEN and CDR2 SYDVKM. This CDR3 has 16 amino acids. Germline trimming cut 3 bases from V and 4 bases from J; bases unmatched to any gene: 9. CDR3: CASSFFARGQADTQYF. DNA for the CDR3: TGTGCCAGCAGTTTTTTCGCCAGGGGGCAGGCAGATACGCAGTATTTT.

This chain connects TRBV19 to TRBJ1-2; 8 nucleotides line up with TRBD1. Losses at the gene ends were 9 bases for V and 3 bases for J; bases not matched to a gene: 6. Germline CDR1 reads LNHDA; CDR2 reads SQIVND (reference sequence). The CDR3 contains 13 residues. CDR3 protein: CASHRGSHYGYTF. DNA for the CDR3: TGTGCCAGCCACAGGGGGTCGCACTATGGCTACACCTTC.

This chain connects TRBV7-2 to TRBJ2-5; the match to TRBD2 covers 12 bases. Per the germline V gene, CDR1 is SGHTA and CDR2 is FQGNSA. The CDR3 spans 16 residues. Unmatched junction bases numbered 9, after V lost 6 bases and J lost 4 bases. The CDR3 DNA sequence: TGTGCCAGCAGTCTGACTAGCGGGAGTGTGCGAGAGACCCAGTACTTC. Translated, it gives CASSLTSGSVRETQYF.

The gene calls are TRBV15 and TRBJ2-7; no firm D call. The CDR3 contains 13 residues. V shed 0 bases and J shed 2 bases, with 5 bases lying between them. Germline values: CDR1 LNHNV, CDR2 YYDKDF (reference sequence). CDR3 residues: CATSRDRTYEQYV. For the CDR3, the DNA is TGTGCCACCAGCAGAGATAGAACCTACGAGCAGTACGTC.

DNA of the CDR3: TGTGCCAGCAGCCAATCGGCGGCCGGCTCCTACGAGCAGTACGTC. Protein sequence: CASSQSAAGSYEQYV. The rearrangement uses TRBV16 and TRBJ2-7; D gene uncertain. Germline-derived CDR1 and CDR2 are KGHSY and FQNENV. The CDR3 extends over 15 amino acids. The germline V and J ends were trimmed by 0 bases and 0 bases, with 9 bases remaining between them.

As DNA, the CDR3 is TGTGCCAGCAGCGTTAGGACAGGGGAGGACACTGAAGCTTTCTTT. Protein: CASSVRTGEDTEAFF. The rearrangement uses TRBV9 and TRBJ1-1; 9 bases align to TRBD1. Germline V gives CDR1 SGDLS, CDR2 YYNGEE. The CDR3 is 15 amino acids. The trim removed 2 bases at V and 3 bases at J, leaving 5 bases unmatched.

In regard to this clone: In the same sample, other DNA sequences code for this CDR3. V usage is TRBV25-1 and J usage is TRBJ1-4, with 7 bases that match TRBD1. CDR1 MGHDK and CDR2 SYGVNS come from the germline V gene. CDR3 length equals 15 residues. The V and J ends lost 5 bases and 0 bases, in that order; junction bases with no gene match: 3. The CDR3 region has the DNA TGTGCCAGCAGTCGACAGGGTGCAACTAATGAAAAACTGTTTTTT. Encoded protein: CASSRQGATNEKLFF.

The chain couples TRBV10-1 to TRBJ1-4; D unclear. The CDR3 consists of 12 residues. Trimming stripped 4 bases from V and 8 bases from J, with 8 bases between. Germline CDR1 WNHNN, CDR2 SYGVQD (reference sequence). The CDR3 sequence is CASSADSEKLFF. As DNA, the CDR3 is TGCGCCAGCAGTGCAGACTCCGAAAAACTGTTTTTT.

The rearrangement uses TRBV27 and TRBJ2-1, with D tentatively TRBD2 (5 bases). Germline V CDR1 and CDR2: MNHEY, SMNVEV (reference sequence). Trimming stripped 1 base from V and 9 bases from J, with 10 bases between. The CDR3 length is 13 residues. The CDR3 sequence is CASSLWSGIEQFF. The CDR3, as DNA: TGTGCCAGCAGTTTATGGTCGGGAATTGAGCAGTTCTTC.